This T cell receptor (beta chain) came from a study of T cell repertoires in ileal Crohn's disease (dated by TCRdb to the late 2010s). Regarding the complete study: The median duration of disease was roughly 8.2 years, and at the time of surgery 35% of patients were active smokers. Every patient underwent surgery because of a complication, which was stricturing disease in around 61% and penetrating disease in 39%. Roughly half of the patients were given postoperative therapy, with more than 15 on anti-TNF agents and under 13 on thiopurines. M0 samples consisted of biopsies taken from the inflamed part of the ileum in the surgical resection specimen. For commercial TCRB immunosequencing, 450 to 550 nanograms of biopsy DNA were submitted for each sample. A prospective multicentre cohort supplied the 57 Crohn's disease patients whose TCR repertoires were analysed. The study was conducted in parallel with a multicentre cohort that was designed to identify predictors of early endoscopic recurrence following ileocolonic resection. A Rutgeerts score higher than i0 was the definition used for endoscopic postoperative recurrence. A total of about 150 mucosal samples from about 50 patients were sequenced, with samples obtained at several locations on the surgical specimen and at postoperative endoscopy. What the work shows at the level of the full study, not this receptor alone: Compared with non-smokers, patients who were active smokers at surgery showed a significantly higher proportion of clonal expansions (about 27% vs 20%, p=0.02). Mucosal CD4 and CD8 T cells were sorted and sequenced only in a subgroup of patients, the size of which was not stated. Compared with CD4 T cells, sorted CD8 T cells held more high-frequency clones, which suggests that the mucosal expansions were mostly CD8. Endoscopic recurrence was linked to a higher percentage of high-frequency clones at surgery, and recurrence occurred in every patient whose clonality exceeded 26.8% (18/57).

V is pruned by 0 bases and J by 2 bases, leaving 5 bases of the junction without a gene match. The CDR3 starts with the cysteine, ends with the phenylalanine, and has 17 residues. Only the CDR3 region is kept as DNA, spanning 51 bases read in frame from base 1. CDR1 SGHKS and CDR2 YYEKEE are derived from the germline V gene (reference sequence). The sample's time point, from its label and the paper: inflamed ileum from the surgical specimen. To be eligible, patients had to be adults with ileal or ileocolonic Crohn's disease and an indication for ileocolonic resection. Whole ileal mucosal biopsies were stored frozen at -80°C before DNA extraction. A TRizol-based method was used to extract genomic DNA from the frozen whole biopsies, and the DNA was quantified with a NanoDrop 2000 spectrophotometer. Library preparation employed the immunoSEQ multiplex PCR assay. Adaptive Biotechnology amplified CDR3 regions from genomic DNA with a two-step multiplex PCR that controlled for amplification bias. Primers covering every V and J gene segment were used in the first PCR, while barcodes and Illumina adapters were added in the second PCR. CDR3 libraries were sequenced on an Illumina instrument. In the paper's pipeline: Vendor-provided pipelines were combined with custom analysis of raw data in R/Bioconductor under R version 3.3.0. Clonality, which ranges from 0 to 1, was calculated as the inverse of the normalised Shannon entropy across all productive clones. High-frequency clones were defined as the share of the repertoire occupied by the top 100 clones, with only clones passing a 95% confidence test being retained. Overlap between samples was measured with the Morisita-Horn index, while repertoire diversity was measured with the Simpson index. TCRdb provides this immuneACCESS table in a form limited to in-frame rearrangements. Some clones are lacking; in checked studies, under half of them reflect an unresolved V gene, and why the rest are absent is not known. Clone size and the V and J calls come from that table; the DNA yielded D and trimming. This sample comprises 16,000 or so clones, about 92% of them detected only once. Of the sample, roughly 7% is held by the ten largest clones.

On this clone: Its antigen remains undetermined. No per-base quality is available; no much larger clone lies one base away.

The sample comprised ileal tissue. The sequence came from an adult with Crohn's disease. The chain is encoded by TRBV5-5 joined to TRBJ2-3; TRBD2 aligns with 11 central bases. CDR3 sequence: CASSLVPSGGTTDTQYF. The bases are TGTGCCAGCAGCTTGGTGCCTAGCGGGGGGACCACAGATACGCAGTATTTT.